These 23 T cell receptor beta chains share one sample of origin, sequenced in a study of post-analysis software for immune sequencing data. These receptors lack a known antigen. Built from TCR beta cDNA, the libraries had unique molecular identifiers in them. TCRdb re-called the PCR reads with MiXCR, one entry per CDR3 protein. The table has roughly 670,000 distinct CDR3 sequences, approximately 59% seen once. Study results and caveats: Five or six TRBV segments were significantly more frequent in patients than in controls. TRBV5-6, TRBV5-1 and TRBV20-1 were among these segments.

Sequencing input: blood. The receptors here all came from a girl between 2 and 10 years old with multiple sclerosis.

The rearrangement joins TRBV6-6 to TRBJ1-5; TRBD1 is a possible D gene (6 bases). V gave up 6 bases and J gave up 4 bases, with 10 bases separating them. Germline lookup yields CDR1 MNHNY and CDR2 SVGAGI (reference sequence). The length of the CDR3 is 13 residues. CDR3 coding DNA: TGTGCCAGCAGGTACGACAGGAATCAGCCCCAGCATTTT. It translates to CASRYDRNQPQHF.

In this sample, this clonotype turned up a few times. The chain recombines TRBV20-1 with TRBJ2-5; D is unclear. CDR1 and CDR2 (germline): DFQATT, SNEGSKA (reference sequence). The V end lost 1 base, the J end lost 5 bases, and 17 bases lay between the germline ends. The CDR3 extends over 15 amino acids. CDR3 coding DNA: TGCAGTGCTAGAGGCCGACCCCTGCGTGGGGAGACCCAGTACTTC. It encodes CSARGRPLRGETQYF.

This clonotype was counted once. The CDR3 here is CASSAEQGSYGYTF. DNA for the CDR3: TGCGCCAGCAGCGCGGAACAGGGATCTTATGGCTACACCTTC. The chain combines TRBV5-1 with TRBJ1-2; D is possibly TRBD1 (6 bases). The CDR3 covers 14 residues. V was shortened by 4 bases and J by 5 bases, with 15 bases between the two germline ends. Germline V gene data show CDR1 as SGHRS and CDR2 as YFSETQ.

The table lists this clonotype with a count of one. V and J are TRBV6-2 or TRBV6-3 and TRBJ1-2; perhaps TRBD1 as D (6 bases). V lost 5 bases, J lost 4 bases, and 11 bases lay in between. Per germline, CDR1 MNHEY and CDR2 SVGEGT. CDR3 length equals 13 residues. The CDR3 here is CASSKQGTYGYTF. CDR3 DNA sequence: TGTGCCAGCAGTAAACAGGGTACCTATGGCTACACCTTC.

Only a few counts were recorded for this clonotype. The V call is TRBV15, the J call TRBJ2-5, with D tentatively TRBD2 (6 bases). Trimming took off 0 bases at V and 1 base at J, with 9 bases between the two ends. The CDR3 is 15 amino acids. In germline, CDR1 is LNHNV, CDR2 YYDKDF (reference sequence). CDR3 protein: CATSRDRGAQETQYF. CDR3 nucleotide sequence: TGTGCCACCAGCAGAGATCGCGGGGCCCAAGAGACCCAGTACTTC.

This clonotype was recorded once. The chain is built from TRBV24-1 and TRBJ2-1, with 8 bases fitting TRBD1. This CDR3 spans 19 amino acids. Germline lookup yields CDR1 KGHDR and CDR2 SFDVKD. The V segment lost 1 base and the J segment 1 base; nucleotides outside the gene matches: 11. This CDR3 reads CATSDFGGGHRGSYNEQFF. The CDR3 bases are TGTGCCACCAGTGATTTCGGAGGGGGCCACAGGGGGTCCTACAATGAGCAGTTCTTC.

The CDR3 coding sequence is TGTGCCAGCGGCACCGGGACTAGCGGGAGAAATGAGCAGTTCTTC. Its protein is CASGTGTSGRNEQFF. This chain joins TRBV7-9 and TRBJ2-1; 14 bases align to TRBD2. Germline CDR1 SEHNR, CDR2 FQNEAQ (reference sequence). The V and J ends lost 8 bases and 7 bases, in that order; junction bases with no gene match: 7. The CDR3 is 15 residues long.

Here the CDR3 reads CASSQVDGRREQYF. DNA for the CDR3: TGCGCCAGCAGCCAAGTGGACGGACGACGGGAGCAGTACTTC. The chain links TRBV4-1 to TRBJ2-7, with D unclear. The germline V gene encodes CDR1 MGHRA and CDR2 YSYEKL. CDR3 length equals 14 residues. The V end was cut by 1 base, the J end by 7 bases, with 14 bases between.

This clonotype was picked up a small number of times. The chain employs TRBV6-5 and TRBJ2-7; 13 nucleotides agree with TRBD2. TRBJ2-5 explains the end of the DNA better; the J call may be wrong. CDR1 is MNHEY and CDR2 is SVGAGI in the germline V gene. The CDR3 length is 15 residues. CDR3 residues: CASSSGLAGVETQYF. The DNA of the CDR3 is TGTGCCAGCAGTTCCGGACTAGCGGGAGTAGAGACCCAGTACTTC.

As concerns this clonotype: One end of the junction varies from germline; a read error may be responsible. CDR3 nucleotide sequence: TGTGCCTGCAGTTACTCGGATACGCAGTATTTT. Protein product: CACSYSDTQYF. The genes are TRBV6-5 and TRBJ2-3, with D unclear. Germline values: CDR1 MNHEY, CDR2 SVGAGI. There are 11 residues in the CDR3.

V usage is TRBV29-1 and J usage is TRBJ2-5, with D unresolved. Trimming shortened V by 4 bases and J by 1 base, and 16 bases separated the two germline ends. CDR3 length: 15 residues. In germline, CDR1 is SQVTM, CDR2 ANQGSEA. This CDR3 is CSVGISPQCQETQYF. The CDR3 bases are TGCAGCGTTGGCATTAGCCCACAGTGCCAAGAGACCCAGTACTTC.

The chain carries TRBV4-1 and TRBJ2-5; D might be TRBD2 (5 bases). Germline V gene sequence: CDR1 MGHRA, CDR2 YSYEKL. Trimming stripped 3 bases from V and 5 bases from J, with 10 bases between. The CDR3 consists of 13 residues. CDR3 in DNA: TGCGCCAGCAGCCAGGCACCGGGGGAGACCCAGTACTTC. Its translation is CASSQAPGETQYF.

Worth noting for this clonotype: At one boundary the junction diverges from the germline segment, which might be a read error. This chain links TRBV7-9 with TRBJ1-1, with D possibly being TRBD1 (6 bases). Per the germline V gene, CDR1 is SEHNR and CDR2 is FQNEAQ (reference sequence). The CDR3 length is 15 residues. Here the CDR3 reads CASSFVTGSDTEAFF. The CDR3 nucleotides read TGTGCCAGTAGCTTCGTCACAGGGAGTGACACTGAAGCTTTCTTT.

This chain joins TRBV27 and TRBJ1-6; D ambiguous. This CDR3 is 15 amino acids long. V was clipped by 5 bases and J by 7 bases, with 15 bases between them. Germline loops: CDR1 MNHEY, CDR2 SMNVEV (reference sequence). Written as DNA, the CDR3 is TGTGCCAGCAGTCGGGTCTCTTCGTCGAATTCACCCCTCCACTTT. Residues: CASSRVSSSNSPLHF.

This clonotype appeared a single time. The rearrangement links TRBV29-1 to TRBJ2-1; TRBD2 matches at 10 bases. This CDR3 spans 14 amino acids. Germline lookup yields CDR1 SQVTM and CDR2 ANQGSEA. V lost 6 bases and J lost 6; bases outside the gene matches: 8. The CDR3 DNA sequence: TGCAGCGTCATACTAGCGGGAATACTCAATGAGCAGTTCTTC. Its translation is CSVILAGILNEQFF.

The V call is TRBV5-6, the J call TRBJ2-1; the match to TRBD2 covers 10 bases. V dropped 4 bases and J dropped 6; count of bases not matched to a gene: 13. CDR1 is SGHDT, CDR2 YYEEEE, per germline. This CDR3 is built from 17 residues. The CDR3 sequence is CASSQSLGSGRINEQFF. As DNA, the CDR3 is TGTGCCAGCAGCCAATCCCTGGGTAGCGGGAGGATCAATGAGCAGTTCTTC.

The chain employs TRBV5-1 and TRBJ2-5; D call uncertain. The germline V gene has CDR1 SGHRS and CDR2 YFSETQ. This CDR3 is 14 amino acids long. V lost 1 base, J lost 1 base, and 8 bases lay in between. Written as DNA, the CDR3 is TGCGCCAGCAGCTTGAACGGTTTCCAAGAGACCCAGTACTTC. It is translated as CASSLNGFQETQYF.

The CDR3 bases are TGCAGTGCTCTGGCCTCTGTAGACGAGCAGTACTTC. It translates to CSALASVDEQYF. V is TRBV20-1 and J is TRBJ2-7; D gene uncertain. The CDR3 has 12 residues. Germline loops: CDR1 DFQATT, CDR2 SNEGSKA (reference sequence). V dropped 5 bases and J dropped 5 bases, with 13 bases sitting between them.

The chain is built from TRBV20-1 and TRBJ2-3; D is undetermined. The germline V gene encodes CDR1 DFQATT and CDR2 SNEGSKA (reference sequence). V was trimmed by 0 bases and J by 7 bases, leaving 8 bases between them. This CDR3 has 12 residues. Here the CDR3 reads CSAREVANTQYF. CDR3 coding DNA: TGCAGTGCTAGAGAAGTAGCAAATACGCAGTATTTT.

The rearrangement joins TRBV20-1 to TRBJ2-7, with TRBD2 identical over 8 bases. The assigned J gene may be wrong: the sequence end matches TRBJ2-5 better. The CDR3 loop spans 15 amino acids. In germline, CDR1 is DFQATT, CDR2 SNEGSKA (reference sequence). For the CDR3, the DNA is TGCAGTGCTAGAACCTTCTGGACTAGCACGGAGACCCAGTACTTC. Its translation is CSARTFWTSTETQYF.

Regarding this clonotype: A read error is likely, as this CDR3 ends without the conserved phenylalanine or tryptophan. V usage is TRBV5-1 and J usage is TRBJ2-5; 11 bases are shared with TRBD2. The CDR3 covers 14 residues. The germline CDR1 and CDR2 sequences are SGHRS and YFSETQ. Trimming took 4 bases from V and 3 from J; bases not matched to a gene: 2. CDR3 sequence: CASSQGLAEETQYL. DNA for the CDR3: TGCGCCAGCAGCCAGGGACTAGCGGAAGAGACCCAGTACTTA.

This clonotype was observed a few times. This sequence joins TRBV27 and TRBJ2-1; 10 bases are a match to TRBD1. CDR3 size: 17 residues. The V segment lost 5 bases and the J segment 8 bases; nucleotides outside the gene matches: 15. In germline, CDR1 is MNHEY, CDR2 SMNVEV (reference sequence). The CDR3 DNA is TGTGCCAGCAGTCTACGACGACCGGGACAGGGGTGGGATGAGCAGTTCTTC. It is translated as CASSLRRPGQGWDEQFF.

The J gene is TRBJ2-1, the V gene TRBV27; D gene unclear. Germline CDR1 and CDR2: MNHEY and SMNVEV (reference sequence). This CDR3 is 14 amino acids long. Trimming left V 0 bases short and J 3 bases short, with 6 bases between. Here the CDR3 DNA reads TGTGCCAGCAGTTTATCGAACATCTACAATGAGCAGTTCTTC. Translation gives CASSLSNIYNEQFF.